This T cell receptor beta chain originates from a study of blood T cell repertoires in COVID-19. Here immunoSEQ multiplex PCR was the method, and the copy in TCRdb shows in-frame clones only, minus some. Of approximately 130,000 clones in the sample, under 90% were seen once. This clone is deemed medium-sized. This receptor was identified in a man aged 60 to 69 with acute or convalescent COVID-19. The sequenced sample consisted of peripheral blood.

DNA of the CDR3: TGCGCCAGCAGCCAAGATCTCGGGGTTAATAGCAACACAGATACGCAGTATTTT. It is translated as CASSQDLGVNSNTDTQYF. This rearrangement joins TRBV4-1 to TRBJ2-3; possible D gene TRBD2, 5 bases. The V gene lost 0 bases and the J gene lost 2 bases, with 18 bases spanning the gap. The CDR3 runs 18 residues. In germline, CDR1 is MGHRA, CDR2 YSYEKL.